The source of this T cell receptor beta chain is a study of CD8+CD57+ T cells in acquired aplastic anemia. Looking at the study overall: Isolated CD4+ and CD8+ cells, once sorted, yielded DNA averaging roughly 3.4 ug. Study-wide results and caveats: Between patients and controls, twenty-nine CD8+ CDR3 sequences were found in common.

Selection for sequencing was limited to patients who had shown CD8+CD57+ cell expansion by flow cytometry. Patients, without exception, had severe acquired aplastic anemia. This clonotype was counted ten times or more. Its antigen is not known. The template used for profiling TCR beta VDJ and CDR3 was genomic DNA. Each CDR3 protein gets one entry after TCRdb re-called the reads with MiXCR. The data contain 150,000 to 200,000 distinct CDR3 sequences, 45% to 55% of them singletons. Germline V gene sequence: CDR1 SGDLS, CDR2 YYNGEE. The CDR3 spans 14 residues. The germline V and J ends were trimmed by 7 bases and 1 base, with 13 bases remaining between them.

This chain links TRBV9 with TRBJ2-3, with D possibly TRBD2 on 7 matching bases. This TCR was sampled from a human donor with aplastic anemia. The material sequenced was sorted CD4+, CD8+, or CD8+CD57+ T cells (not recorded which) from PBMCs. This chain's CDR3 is CASGGGQGTDTQYF. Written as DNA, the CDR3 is TGTGCCAGCGGGGGGGGGCAGGGCACAGATACGCAGTATTTT.